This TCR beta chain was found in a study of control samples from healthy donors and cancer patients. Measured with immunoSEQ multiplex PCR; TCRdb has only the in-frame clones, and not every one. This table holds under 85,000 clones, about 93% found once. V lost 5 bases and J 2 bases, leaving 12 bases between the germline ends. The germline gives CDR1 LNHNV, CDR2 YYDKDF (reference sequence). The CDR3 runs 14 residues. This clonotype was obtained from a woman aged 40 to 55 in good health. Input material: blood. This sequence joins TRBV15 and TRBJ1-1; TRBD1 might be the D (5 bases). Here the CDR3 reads CATSGGGVNTEAFF. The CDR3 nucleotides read TGTGCCACCAGCGGGGGGGGAGTTAACACTGAAGCTTTCTTT. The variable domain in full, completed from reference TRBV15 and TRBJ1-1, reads DAMVIQNPRYQVTQFGKPVTLSCSQTLNHNVMYWYQQKSSQAPKLLFHYYDKDFNNEADTPDNFQSRRPNTSFCFLDIRSPGLGDTAMYLCATSGGGVNTEAFFGQGTRLTVV.